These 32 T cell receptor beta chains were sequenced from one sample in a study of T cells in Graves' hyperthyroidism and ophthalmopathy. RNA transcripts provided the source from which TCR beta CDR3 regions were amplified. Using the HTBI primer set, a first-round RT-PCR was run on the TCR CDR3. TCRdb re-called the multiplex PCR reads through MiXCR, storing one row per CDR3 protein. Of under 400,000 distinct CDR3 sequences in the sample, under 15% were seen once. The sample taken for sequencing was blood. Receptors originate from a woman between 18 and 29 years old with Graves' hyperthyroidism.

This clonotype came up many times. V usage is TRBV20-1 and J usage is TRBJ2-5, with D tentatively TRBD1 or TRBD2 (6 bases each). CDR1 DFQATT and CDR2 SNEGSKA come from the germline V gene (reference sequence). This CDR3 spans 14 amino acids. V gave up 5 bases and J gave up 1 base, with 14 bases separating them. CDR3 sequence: CSAGTPGVQETQYF. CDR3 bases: TGCAGTGCTGGGACTCCAGGGGTCCAAGAGACCCAGTACTTC.

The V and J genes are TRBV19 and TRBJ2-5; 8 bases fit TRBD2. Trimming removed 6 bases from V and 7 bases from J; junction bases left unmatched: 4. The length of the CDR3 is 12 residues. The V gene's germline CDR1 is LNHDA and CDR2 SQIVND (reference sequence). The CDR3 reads CASSGGARTQYF. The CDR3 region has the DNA TGTGCCAGTAGCGGGGGGGCCCGGACCCAGTACTTC. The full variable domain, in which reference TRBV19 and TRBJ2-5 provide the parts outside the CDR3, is DGGITQSPKYLFRKEGQNVTLSCEQNLNHDAMYWYRQDPGQGLRLIYYSQIVNDFQKGDIAEGYSVSREKKESFPLTVTSAQKNPTAFYLCASSGGARTQYFGPGTRLLVL.

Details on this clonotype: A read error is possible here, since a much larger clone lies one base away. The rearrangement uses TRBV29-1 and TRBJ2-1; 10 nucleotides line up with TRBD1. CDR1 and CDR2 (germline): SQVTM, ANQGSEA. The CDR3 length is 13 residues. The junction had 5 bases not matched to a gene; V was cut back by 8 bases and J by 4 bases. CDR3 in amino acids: CSTRTGGYNEQFF. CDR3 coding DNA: TGCAGCACTAGGACAGGGGGTTACAATGAGCAGTTCTTC.

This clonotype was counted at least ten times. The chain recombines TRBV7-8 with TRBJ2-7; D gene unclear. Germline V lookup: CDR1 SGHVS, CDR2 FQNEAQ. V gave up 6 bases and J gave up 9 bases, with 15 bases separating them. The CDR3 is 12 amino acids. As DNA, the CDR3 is TGTGCCAGCAGAGGACCCGGTTTAGGGCAGTACTTC. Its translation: CASRGPGLGQYF.

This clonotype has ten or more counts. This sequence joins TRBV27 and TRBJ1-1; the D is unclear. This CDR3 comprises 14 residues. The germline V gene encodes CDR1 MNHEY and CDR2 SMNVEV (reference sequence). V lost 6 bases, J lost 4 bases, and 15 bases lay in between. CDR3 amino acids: CASRPTDWSTEAFF. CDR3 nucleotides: TGTGCCAGCAGACCTACAGATTGGAGCACTGAAGCTTTCTTT.

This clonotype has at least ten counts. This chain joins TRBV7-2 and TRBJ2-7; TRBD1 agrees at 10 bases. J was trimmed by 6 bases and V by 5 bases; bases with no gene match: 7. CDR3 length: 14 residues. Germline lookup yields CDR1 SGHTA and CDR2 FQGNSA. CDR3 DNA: TGTGCCAGCAGCCTTGGACAGGGGGTAGGCGAGCAGTACTTC. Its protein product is CASSLGQGVGEQYF.

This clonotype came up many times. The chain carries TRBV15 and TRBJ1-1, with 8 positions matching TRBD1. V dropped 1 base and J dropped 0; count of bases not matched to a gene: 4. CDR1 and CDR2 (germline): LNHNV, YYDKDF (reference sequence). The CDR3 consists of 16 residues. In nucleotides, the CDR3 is TGTGCCACCAGCAGAGGAAGGGACAGGTTGAACACTGAAGCTTTCTTT. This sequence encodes CATSRGRDRLNTEAFF.

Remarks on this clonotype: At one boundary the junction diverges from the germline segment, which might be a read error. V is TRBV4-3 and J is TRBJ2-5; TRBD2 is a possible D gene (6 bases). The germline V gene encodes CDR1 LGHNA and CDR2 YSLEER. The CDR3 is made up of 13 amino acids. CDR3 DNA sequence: TGCGCCAGCATCCAATCGGGGGACGAGACCCAGTACTTC. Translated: CASIQSGDETQYF.

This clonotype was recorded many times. CDR3 coding DNA: TGTGCCAGTAGCCACCGGGACAGGGACAATGAGCAGTTCTTC. It encodes CASSHRDRDNEQFF. The V call is TRBV19, the J call TRBJ2-1; 9 nucleotides align to TRBD1. Trimming cost V 6 bases and J 5 bases; bases outside gene matches: 5. CDR1 LNHDA and CDR2 SQIVND come from the germline V gene (reference sequence). This CDR3 comprises 14 residues.

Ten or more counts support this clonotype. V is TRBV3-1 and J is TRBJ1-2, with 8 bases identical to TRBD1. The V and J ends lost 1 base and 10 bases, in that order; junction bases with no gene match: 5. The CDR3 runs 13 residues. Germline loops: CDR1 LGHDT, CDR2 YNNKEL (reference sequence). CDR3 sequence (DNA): TGTGCCAGCAGCCAAGTTGGACAGGGACTCTACACCTTC. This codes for CASSQVGQGLYTF.

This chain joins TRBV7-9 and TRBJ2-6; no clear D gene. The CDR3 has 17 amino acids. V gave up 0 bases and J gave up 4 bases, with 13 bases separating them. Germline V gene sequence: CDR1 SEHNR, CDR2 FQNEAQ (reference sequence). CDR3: CASSLAGRGSGANVLTF. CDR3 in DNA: TGTGCCAGCAGCTTAGCAGGGCGAGGTTCCGGGGCCAACGTCCTGACTTTC.

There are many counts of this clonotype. The CDR3 sequence: CASSYGQGNTEAFF. CDR3 coding DNA: TGTGCCAGCAGTTATGGTCAGGGGAACACTGAAGCTTTCTTT. This rearrangement joins TRBV6-5 to TRBJ1-1; D may be TRBD1 (5 bases). The CDR3 spans 14 residues. V was pared by 3 bases and J by 1 base, with 9 bases between. Germline V gene lookup returns CDR1 MNHEY and CDR2 SVGAGI.

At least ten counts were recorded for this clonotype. CDR3 loop: CASSFGGGGELFF. In DNA form, the CDR3 reads TGTGCCAGCAGTTTCGGCGGCGGCGGGGAGCTGTTTTTT. This chain links TRBV28 with TRBJ2-2; unclear D gene. The CDR3 totals 13 residues. Germline CDR1 MDHEN, CDR2 SYDVKM. With 3 bases removed from V and 7 bases from J, the gap between germline ends came to 9 bases.

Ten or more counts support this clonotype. CDR3 sequence reads: CASSQSTVPDTQYF. CDR3 coding DNA: TGTGCCAGCAGCCAAAGTACGGTCCCAGATACGCAGTATTTT. This chain joins TRBV3-1 and TRBJ2-3, with D unclear. CDR1 is LGHDT and CDR2 is YNNKEL in the germline V gene (reference sequence). This CDR3 region has 14 residues. V gave up 2 bases and J gave up 4 bases, with 10 bases separating them.

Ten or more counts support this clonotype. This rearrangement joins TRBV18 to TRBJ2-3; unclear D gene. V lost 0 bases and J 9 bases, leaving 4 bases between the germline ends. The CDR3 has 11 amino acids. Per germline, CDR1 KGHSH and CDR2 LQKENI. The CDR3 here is CASSPPSTQYF. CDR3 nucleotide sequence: TGTGCCAGCTCACCACCGTCAACGCAGTATTTT.

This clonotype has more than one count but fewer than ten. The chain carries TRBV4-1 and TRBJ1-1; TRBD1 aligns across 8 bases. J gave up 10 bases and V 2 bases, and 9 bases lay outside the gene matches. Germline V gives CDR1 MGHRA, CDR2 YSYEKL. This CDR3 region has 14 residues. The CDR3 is CASSQRGQGIAAFF. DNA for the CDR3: TGCGCCAGCAGCCAACGAGGACAGGGTATCGCAGCTTTCTTT.

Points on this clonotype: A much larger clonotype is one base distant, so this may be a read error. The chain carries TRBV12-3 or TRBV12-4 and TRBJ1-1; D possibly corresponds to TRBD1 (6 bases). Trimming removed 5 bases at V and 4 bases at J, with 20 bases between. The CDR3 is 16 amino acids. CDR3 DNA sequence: TGTGCCAGCAGTGCACGCGGGGGCCGAAGGGGCACTGAAGCTTTCTTT. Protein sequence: CASSARGGRRGTEAFF.

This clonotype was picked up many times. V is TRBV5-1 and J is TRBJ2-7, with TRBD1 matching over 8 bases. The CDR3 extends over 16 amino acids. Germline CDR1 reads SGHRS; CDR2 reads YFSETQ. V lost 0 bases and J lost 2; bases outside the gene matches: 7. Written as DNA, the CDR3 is TGCGCCAGCAGCTTGGATCATGAGACAGGGGCCTACGAGCAGTACTTC. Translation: CASSLDHETGAYEQYF.

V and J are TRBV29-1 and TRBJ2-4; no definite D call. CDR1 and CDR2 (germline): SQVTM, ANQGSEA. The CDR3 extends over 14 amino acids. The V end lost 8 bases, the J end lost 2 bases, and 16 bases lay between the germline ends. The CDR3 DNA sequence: TGCAGCCCAGGATACGGGTTTTCCAAAAACATTCAGTACTTC. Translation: CSPGYGFSKNIQYF.

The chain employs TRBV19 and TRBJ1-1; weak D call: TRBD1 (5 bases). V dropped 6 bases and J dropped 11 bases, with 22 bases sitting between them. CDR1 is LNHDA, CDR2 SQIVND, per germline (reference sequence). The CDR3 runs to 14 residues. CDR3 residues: CASSSLAGQGAAFF. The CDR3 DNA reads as TGTGCCAGTAGCTCACTAGCTGGGCAAGGGGCGGCTTTCTTT. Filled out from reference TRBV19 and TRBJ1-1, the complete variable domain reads DGGITQSPKYLFRKEGQNVTLSCEQNLNHDAMYWYRQDPGQGLRLIYYSQIVNDFQKGDIAEGYSVSREKKESFPLTVTSAQKNPTAFYLCASSSLAGQGAAFFGQGTRLTVV.

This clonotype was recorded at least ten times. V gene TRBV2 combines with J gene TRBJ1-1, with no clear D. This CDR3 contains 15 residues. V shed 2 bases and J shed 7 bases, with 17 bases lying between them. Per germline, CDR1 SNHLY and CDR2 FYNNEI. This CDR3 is CASSEQADIPYEAFF. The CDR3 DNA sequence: TGTGCCAGCAGTGAACAGGCGGATATTCCTTATGAAGCTTTCTTT. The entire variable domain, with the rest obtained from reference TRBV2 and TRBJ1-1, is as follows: EPEVTQTPSHQVTQMGQEVILRCVPISNHLYFYWYRQILGQKVEFLVSFYNNEISEKSEIFDDQFSVERPDGSNFTLKIRSTKLEDSAMYFCASSEQADIPYEAFFGQGTRLTVV.

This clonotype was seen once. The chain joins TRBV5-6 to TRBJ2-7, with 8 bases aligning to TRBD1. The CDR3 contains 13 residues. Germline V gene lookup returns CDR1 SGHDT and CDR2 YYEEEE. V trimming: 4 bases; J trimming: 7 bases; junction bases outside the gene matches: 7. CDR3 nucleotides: TGTGCCAGCAGCCGGACAGGGTATGGTGAGCAGTACTTC. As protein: CASSRTGYGEQYF.

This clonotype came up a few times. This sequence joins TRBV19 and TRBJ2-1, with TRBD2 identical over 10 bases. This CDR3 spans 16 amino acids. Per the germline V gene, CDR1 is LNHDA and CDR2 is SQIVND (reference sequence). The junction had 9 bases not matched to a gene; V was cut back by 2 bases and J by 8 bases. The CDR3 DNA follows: TGTGCCAGTAGTATAAAGGAGCGGGAGGGCCATGATGAGCAGTTCTTC. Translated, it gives CASSIKEREGHDEQFF.

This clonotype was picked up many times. The CDR3 bases are TGTGCCAGCAGCAATCGGGACAGATACACAGATACGCAGTATTTT. Translated, it gives CASSNRDRYTDTQYF. V and J are TRBV2 and TRBJ2-3; TRBD1 matches 7 bases. The length of the CDR3 is 15 residues. V was clipped by 6 bases and J by 2 bases; unmatched bases: 8. Germline-derived CDR1 and CDR2 are SNHLY and FYNNEI.

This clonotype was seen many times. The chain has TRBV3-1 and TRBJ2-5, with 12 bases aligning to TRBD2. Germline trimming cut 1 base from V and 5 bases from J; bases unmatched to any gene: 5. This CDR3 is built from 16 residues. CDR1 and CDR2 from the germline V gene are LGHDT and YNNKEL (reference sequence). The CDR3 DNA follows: TGTGCCAGCAGCCAAGTTCTAGCGGGGGGGCTGGAGACCCAGTACTTC. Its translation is CASSQVLAGGLETQYF.

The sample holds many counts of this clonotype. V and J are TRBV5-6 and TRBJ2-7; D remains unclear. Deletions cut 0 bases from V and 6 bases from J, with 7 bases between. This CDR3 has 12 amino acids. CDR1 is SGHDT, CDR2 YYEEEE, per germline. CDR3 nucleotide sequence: TGTGCCAGCAGCTTGGGTGACACCGAGCAGTACTTC. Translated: CASSLGDTEQYF.

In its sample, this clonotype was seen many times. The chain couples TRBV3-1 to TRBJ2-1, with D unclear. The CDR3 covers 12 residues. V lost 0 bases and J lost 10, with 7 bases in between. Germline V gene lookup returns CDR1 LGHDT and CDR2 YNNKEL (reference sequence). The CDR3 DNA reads TGTGCCAGCAGCCAAGAGGCTACCGAGCAGTTCTTC. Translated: CASSQEATEQFF.

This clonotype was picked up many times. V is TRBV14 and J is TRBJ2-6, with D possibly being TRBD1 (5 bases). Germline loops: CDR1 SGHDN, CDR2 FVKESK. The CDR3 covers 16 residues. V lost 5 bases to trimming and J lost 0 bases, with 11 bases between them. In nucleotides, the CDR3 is TGTGCCAGCAGCGGGATGCAGGGCTCTGGGGCCAACGTCCTGACTTTC. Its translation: CASSGMQGSGANVLTF. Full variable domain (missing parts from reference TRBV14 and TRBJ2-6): EAGVTQFPSHSVIEKGQTVTLRCDPISGHDNLYWYRRVMGKEIKFLLHFVKESKQDESGMPNNRFLAERTGGTYSTLKVQPAELEDSGVYFCASSGMQGSGANVLTFGAGSRLTVL.

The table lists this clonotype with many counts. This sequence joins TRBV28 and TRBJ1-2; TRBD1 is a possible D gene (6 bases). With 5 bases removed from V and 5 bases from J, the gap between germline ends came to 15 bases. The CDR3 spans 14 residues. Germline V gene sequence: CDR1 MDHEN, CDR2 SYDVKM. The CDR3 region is CASSPAGQWYGYTF. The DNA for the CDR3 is TGTGCCAGCAGTCCCGCCGGACAGTGGTATGGCTACACCTTC.

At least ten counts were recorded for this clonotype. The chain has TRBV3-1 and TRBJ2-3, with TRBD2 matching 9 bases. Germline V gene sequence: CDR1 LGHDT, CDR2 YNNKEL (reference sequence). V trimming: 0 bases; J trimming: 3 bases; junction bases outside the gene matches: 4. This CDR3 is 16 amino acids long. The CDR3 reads CASSQEGGGATDTQYF. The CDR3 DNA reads TGTGCCAGCAGCCAAGAGGGCGGGGGGGCGACAGATACGCAGTATTTT.

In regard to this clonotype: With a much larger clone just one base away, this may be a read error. The CDR3 is CASTMTGDFSSGNTVYF. Here the CDR3 DNA reads TGTGCCAGCACTATGACAGGGGATTTTAGCTCTGGAAACACCGTATATTTT. The chain carries TRBV27 and TRBJ1-3, with TRBD1 matching 8 bases. The CDR3 totals 17 residues. In germline, CDR1 is MNHEY, CDR2 SMNVEV (reference sequence).

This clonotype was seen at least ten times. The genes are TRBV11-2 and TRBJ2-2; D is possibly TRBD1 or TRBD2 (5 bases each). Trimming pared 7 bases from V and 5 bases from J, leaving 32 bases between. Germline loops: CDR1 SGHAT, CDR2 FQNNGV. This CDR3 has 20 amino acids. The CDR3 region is CASTTVPFLSGRRQTGELFF. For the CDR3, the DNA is TGTGCCAGCACCACTGTCCCCTTTCTTTCGGGACGGCGGCAGACCGGGGAGCTGTTTTTT.